What follows are 9 T cell receptor beta chains derived from one specimen sequenced in a study of shared clonotypes between healthy human individuals. The protocol was immunoSEQ multiplex PCR, while the TCRdb copy is restricted to in-frame clones and leaves out a portion. This sample yields about 710,000 clones, of which roughly 72% are seen a single time; approximately 2% belongs to the top ten. The sample comprised memory CD4+ T cells sorted from blood. Subset here: CD45RA-negative fraction. The receptor source for this set is a woman aged 25 to 39 in good health.

The V and J genes are TRBV14 and TRBJ2-7; D is unclear. This CDR3 is built from 12 residues. CDR1 and CDR2 from the germline V gene are SGHDN and FVKESK. V shed 5 bases and J shed 3 bases, with 8 bases lying between them. The chain's CDR3 is CASSYSVYEQYF. The CDR3 DNA reads as TGTGCCAGCAGCTACAGCGTCTACGAGCAGTACTTC.

The CDR3 spells CASSLETEHLAKNIQYF. The DNA of the CDR3 is TGTGCCAGCAGCTTGGAGACAGAACATCTAGCCAAAAACATTCAGTACTTC. The chain links TRBV5-8 to TRBJ2-4, with D possibly TRBD1 on 5 matching bases. The germline gives CDR1 SGHTS, CDR2 YDEGEE. Trimming took off 0 bases at V and 0 bases at J, with 13 bases between the two ends. The CDR3 has 17 amino acids.

The chain has TRBV28 and TRBJ1-5, with D maybe TRBD1 (5 bases). This CDR3 comprises 17 residues. V dropped 5 bases and J dropped 4 bases, with 21 bases sitting between them. Germline assignment: CDR1 MDHEN and CDR2 SYDVKM. CDR3 residues: CASSPRNRDGENQPQHF. The CDR3, as DNA: TGTGCCAGCAGTCCAAGAAACCGGGACGGAGAAAATCAGCCCCAGCATTTT.

The J gene is TRBJ1-1, the V gene TRBV4-1; 11 positions match TRBD1. The V and J ends lost 4 bases and 2 bases, in that order; junction bases with no gene match: 0. Germline-derived CDR1 and CDR2 are MGHRA and YSYEKL. The CDR3 length is 14 residues. CDR3 DNA sequence: TGCGCCAGCAGCCGGACAGGGGGCAACACTGAAGCTTTCTTT. The encoded protein is CASSRTGGNTEAFF.

The CDR3 sequence is CASSLGPSEPQHF. In DNA form, the CDR3 reads TGTGCCAGCAGCTTGGGGCCTTCCGAGCCCCAGCATTTT. The rearrangement uses TRBV5-5 and TRBJ1-5; unclear D gene. Trimming left V 0 bases short and J 8 bases short, with 9 bases between. The CDR3 spans 13 residues. Germline V CDR1 and CDR2: SGHKS, YYEKEE (reference sequence).

Regarding this clone: Other DNA sequences in the sample encode the same CDR3. V gene TRBV5-1 combines with J gene TRBJ1-2, with 8 positions matching TRBD1. This CDR3 is 14 amino acids long. Germline CDR1 reads SGHRS; CDR2 reads YFSETQ. V dropped 3 bases and J dropped 5; count of bases not matched to a gene: 6. The CDR3 loop reads CASSSGQGDYGYTF. The CDR3 DNA reads TGCGCCAGCAGCTCCGGACAGGGAGATTATGGCTACACCTTC. Based on the CDR3 plus reference TRBV5-1 and TRBJ1-2, the full variable domain is KAGVTQTPRYLIKTRGQQVTLSCSPISGHRSVSWYQQTPGQGLQFLFEYFSETQRNKGNFPGRFSGRQFSNSRSEMNVSTLELGDSALYLCASSSGQGDYGYTFGSGTRLTVV.

This chain joins TRBV28 and TRBJ2-1; 8 positions agree with TRBD1. CDR3 size: 14 residues. The germline V gene encodes CDR1 MDHEN and CDR2 SYDVKM. The V segment lost 4 bases and the J segment 6 bases; nucleotides outside the gene matches: 5. The CDR3 DNA reads TGTGCCAGCAGTTCAGGACAGGGCCCCAATGAGCAGTTCTTC. Translating gives CASSSGQGPNEQFF.

This clone was picked up many times. V usage is TRBV7-9 and J usage is TRBJ1-4; tentatively, D is TRBD1 (5 bases). The germline V gene has CDR1 SEHNR and CDR2 FQNEAQ (reference sequence). This CDR3 has 14 residues. CDR3: CAIQKGWTNEKLFF. The CDR3 DNA sequence: TGTGCGATCCAAAAGGGGTGGACTAATGAAAAACTGTTTTTT.

The sample holds one count of this clone. Additional DNA sequences in this sample encode the identical CDR3. The chain recombines TRBV7-9 with TRBJ1-1; the D gene is possibly TRBD1 (5 bases). V dropped 5 bases and J dropped 3 bases, with 16 bases sitting between them. The germline V gene has CDR1 SEHNR and CDR2 FQNEAQ (reference sequence). The CDR3 runs to 15 residues. This CDR3 is CASSTRQGGDTEAFF. CDR3 nucleotide sequence: TGTGCCAGCAGCACCCGTCAAGGAGGGGACACTGAAGCTTTCTTT. The entire variable domain, with the rest obtained from reference TRBV7-9 and TRBJ1-1, is as follows: DTGVSQNPRHKITKRGQNVTFRCDPISEHNRLYWYRQTLGQGPEFLTYFQNEAQLEKSRLLSDRFSAERPKGSFSTLEIQRTEQGDSAMYLCASSTRQGGDTEAFFGQGTRLTVV.